The 7 T cell receptor beta chains presented below share a single source sample, sequenced in a study of tumor-infiltrating lymphocytes in oesophageal squamous cell carcinoma. TCRdb re-called the PCR reads with MiXCR, one entry per CDR3 protein. The sample includes about 10,000 distinct CDR3 sequences, roughly 60% of them seen just once. Sequenced material: esophageal tumor tissue. Receptors were obtained from a female donor with esophageal squamous cell carcinoma.

The J gene is TRBJ1-1, the V gene TRBV7-8, with D possibly matching TRBD1 (5 bases). CDR3 length: 14 amino acids. CDR1 and CDR2 from the germline V gene are SGHVS and FQNEAQ. V was trimmed by 2 bases and J by 4 bases, leaving 11 bases between them. CDR3 protein: CASSLKGVSTEAFF. The DNA for the CDR3 is TGTGCCAGCAGCTTAAAAGGGGTTTCCACTGAAGCTTTCTTT.

This chain connects TRBV7-6 to TRBJ2-7; TRBD1 is a possible D gene (6 bases). Trimming shortened V by 4 bases and J by 4 bases, and 17 bases separated the two germline ends. CDR3 length: 15 amino acids. CDR1 is SGHVS, CDR2 FNYEAQ, per germline. The CDR3 region is CASSSQGYDSYEQYF. As DNA, the CDR3 is TGTGCCAGCAGCTCCCAGGGGTACGACTCGTACGAGCAGTACTTC.

This chain joins TRBV15 and TRBJ2-5; D not certain. The J call may be mistaken, given a closer DNA end match to TRBJ2-1. This CDR3 is built from 14 residues. Germline-derived CDR1 and CDR2 are LNHNV and YYDKDF (reference sequence). The CDR3 here is CATSRDRAGNEQFF. The CDR3 DNA reads as TGTGCCACCAGCAGAGATAGAGCAGGCAATGAGCAGTTCTTC.

This clonotype has ten or more counts. V and J are TRBV10-2 and TRBJ2-7; D is perhaps TRBD1 or TRBD2 (5 bases each). The CDR3 has 14 amino acids. CDR1 is WSHSY, CDR2 SAAADI, per germline. Trimming removed 2 bases at V and 3 bases at J, with 11 bases between. Here the CDR3 reads CASSEPGPHYEQYF. The CDR3 nucleotides are TGCGCCAGCAGTGAGCCGGGACCGCACTACGAGCAGTACTTC.

V usage is TRBV7-9 and J usage is TRBJ2-5, with 9 bases that match TRBD2. The length of the CDR3 is 15 residues. Germline V gene data show CDR1 as SEHNR and CDR2 as FQNEAQ (reference sequence). The J segment lost 11 bases and the V segment lost 4 bases, leaving 14 bases of the junction unmatched. The CDR3 region has the DNA TGTGCCAGCAGCTGGGGCGGGGGGGCTAACAATGAGCAGTACTTC. Translation gives CASSWGGGANNEQYF.

This rearrangement joins TRBV7-9 to TRBJ2-4; no clear D. The CDR3 covers 17 residues. Germline CDR1 is SEHNR and CDR2 is FQNEAQ (reference sequence). Trimming pared 5 bases from V and 0 bases from J, leaving 17 bases between. The CDR3 DNA reads as TGTGCCAGCAGCCCCCCAAGGAGTGATCTAGCCAAAAACATTCAGTACTTC. Its translation: CASSPPRSDLAKNIQYF.

This rearrangement joins TRBV28 to TRBJ2-3; TRBD1 matches at 9 bases. CDR3 length: 16 residues. Germline CDR1 and CDR2: MDHEN and SYDVKM. J gave up 6 bases and V 3 bases, and 10 bases lay outside the gene matches. CDR3 sequence (DNA): TGTGCCAGCAGTTTTCTCCAGGACAGGGGACCGGATACGCAGTATTTT. Its translation is CASSFLQDRGPDTQYF.